Listed below are T cell receptor beta chains from one sample, sequenced in a study of circulating and synovial CD4+ cells in juvenile arthritis. The table came from immunoSEQ multiplex PCR; TCRdb's copy has only in-frame clones and leaves some out. The sample lists some 30,000 clones, 93% seen once, with 2.5% to 3% in the top ten. The sequenced sample was CD4+ T cells from blood. All receptors derive from a human donor with juvenile idiopathic arthritis. Each CDR3 is given with its conserved first and last residue. D genes are given only for firm matches. Clone size appears in some rows only: once, few, many, or a class for an expanded clone.

d_gene: TRBD2
j_gene: TRBJ2-7
abundance: NA
v_gene: TRBV4-1
CDR3nt: TGCGCCAGCAGCCAATCGGGACCGACTCTTAGCGGGTTCTACGAGCAGTACTTC
CDR3aa: CASSQSGPTLSGFYEQYF

d_gene: TRBD1
j_gene: TRBJ2-1
abundance: NA
v_gene: TRBV27
CDR3nt: TGTGCCAGCACAACCAGGGACAGGGGAGACGATGAGCAGTTCTTC
CDR3aa: CASTTRDRGDDEQFF

d_gene: TRBD2
j_gene: TRBJ2-3
abundance: once
v_gene: TRBV6-6
CDR3nt: TGTGCCAGCAGTTACATAGCGGGGAGCACAGATACGCAGTATTTT
CDR3aa: CASSYIAGSTDTQYF

d_gene: TRBD2
j_gene: TRBJ2-1
abundance: NA
v_gene: TRBV28
CDR3nt: TGTGCCAGCAGTACTAGCGGGGAGAACTACAATGAGCAGTTCTTC
CDR3aa: CASSTSGENYNEQFF

d_gene: NA
j_gene: TRBJ1-1
abundance: NA
v_gene: TRBV7-3
CDR3nt: TGTGCCAGCAGCTTTCAGGGTGGGACTGAAGCTTTCTTT
CDR3aa: CASSFQGGTEAFF

d_gene: NA
j_gene: TRBJ1-5
abundance: NA
v_gene: TRBV19
CDR3nt: TGTGCCAGTAGACCCGGGAGAGCCTTTTTCCAGCCCCAGCATTTT
CDR3aa: CASRPGRAFFQPQHF

d_gene: NA
j_gene: TRBJ2-2
abundance: NA
v_gene: TRBV27
CDR3nt: TGTGCCAGCAGTTTATCGTGGACGACAGCTAAGGGGGAGCTGTTTTTT
CDR3aa: CASSLSWTTAKGELFF

d_gene: TRBD2
j_gene: TRBJ2-7
abundance: once
v_gene: TRBV5-1
CDR3nt: TGCGCCAGCAGCTTTGGCACTAGCGGGAGTGGGCAGTACTTC
CDR3aa: CASSFGTSGSGQYF

d_gene: TRBD1
j_gene: TRBJ2-3
abundance: NA
v_gene: TRBV4-1
CDR3nt: TGCGCCAGCAGCCGCTGGGGCAGGGGGTATCTAATAGGTACGCAGTATTTT
CDR3aa: CASSRWGRGYLIGTQYF

d_gene: TRBD1
j_gene: TRBJ2-7
abundance: NA
v_gene: TRBV7-9
CDR3nt: TGTGCCAGCAGCTTTGGACAGGGTATACCCTACGAGCAGTACTTC
CDR3aa: CASSFGQGIPYEQYF

d_gene: NA
j_gene: TRBJ2-7
abundance: NA
v_gene: TRBV5-5
CDR3nt: TGTGCCAGCAGCTTGGGCAGTTCCTACGAGCAGTACTTC
CDR3aa: CASSLGSSYEQYF

d_gene: NA
j_gene: TRBJ2-4
abundance: NA
v_gene: TRBV5-5
CDR3nt: TGTGCCAGCAGCTTGAGCCAGGGCGCAAACATTCAGTACTTC
CDR3aa: CASSLSQGANIQYF

d_gene: TRBD2
j_gene: TRBJ2-3
abundance: NA
v_gene: TRBV7-3
CDR3nt: TGTGCCAGCAGCCTCTCCGGGACTAGCGCTACAGATACGCAGTATTTT
CDR3aa: CASSLSGTSATDTQYF

d_gene: TRBD1
j_gene: TRBJ1-2
abundance: NA
v_gene: TRBV7-9
CDR3nt: TGTGCCAGCAGCTCGGGACAGGCTGGCTACACCTTC
CDR3aa: CASSSGQAGYTF

d_gene: NA
j_gene: TRBJ2-3
abundance: once
v_gene: TRBV2
CDR3nt: TGTGCCAGTCCTGAGGGAGATACGCAGTATTTT
CDR3aa: CASPEGDTQYF

d_gene: TRBD1
j_gene: TRBJ1-1
abundance: NA
v_gene: TRBV5-1
CDR3nt: TGCGCCAGCAGCCGAGGACAGGGGGCAACTGAAGCTTTCTTT
CDR3aa: CASSRGQGATEAFF

d_gene: TRBD1
j_gene: TRBJ1-4
abundance: once
v_gene: TRBV30
CDR3nt: TGTGCCTGGAGTGGAAGTAGACAGGGGAACGAAAAACTGTTTTTT
CDR3aa: CAWSGSRQGNEKLFF

d_gene: TRBD1
j_gene: TRBJ2-5
abundance: NA
v_gene: TRBV5-1
CDR3nt: TGCGCCAGCAGCATCGGGACAGGGGGTTTCCAAGAGACCCAGTACTTC
CDR3aa: CASSIGTGGFQETQYF

d_gene: NA
j_gene: TRBJ1-4
abundance: NA
v_gene: TRBV5-1
CDR3nt: TGCGCCAGCAGCTTCGCAGGGGCCTCGCGGGATGAAAAACTGTTTTTT
CDR3aa: CASSFAGASRDEKLFF

d_gene: TRBD2
j_gene: TRBJ2-3
abundance: NA
v_gene: TRBV4-2
CDR3nt: TGTGCCAGCAGCCAAGATCGGGGGGGCGGGAGGGCCTCTAGCACAGATACGCAGTATTTT
CDR3aa: CASSQDRGGGRASSTDTQYF

d_gene: NA
j_gene: TRBJ1-3
abundance: NA
v_gene: TRBV29-1
CDR3nt: TGCAGCGCTTCGGGGGGCCCTGGAAACACCATATATTTT
CDR3aa: CSASGGPGNTIYF

d_gene: TRBD1
j_gene: TRBJ2-7
abundance: few
v_gene: TRBV4-2
CDR3nt: TGTGCCAGCAGCCAAGGACAGGGGGACTACGAGCAGTACTTC
CDR3aa: CASSQGQGDYEQYF

d_gene: NA
j_gene: TRBJ1-1
abundance: NA
v_gene: TRBV28
CDR3nt: TGTGCCAGCAGTTTATATGATGCATGGCGGAGTTTGAACACTGAAGCTTTCTTT
CDR3aa: CASSLYDAWRSLNTEAFF

d_gene: TRBD1
j_gene: TRBJ1-5
abundance: once
v_gene: TRBV29-1
CDR3nt: TGCAGCGTCCAGGGGGCGGCCTTTCAGCCCCAGCATTTT
CDR3aa: CSVQGAAFQPQHF

d_gene: TRBD2
j_gene: TRBJ2-1
abundance: NA
v_gene: TRBV9
CDR3nt: TGTGCCAGCAGCATAAGTCTAGCGGGAGGGTCTAATGAGCAGTTCTTC
CDR3aa: CASSISLAGGSNEQFF

d_gene: TRBD1
j_gene: TRBJ1-2
abundance: NA
v_gene: TRBV18
CDR3nt: TGTGCCAGCTCACCAATCCCTCGTACAGGGGGCTGGGGTGGCTATGGCTACACCTTC
CDR3aa: CASSPIPRTGGWGGYGYTF

d_gene: TRBD1
j_gene: TRBJ2-7
abundance: once
v_gene: TRBV30
CDR3nt: TGTGCCTGGAGAGGAGGACAGGGGGACCCCTACGAGCAGTACTTC
CDR3aa: CAWRGGQGDPYEQYF

d_gene: NA
j_gene: TRBJ1-5
abundance: NA
v_gene: TRBV5-1
CDR3nt: TGCGCCAGCAGCTTGGTTCCAGGGGGCAATCAGCCCCAGCATTTT
CDR3aa: CASSLVPGGNQPQHF

d_gene: TRBD2
j_gene: TRBJ2-5
abundance: NA
v_gene: TRBV7-9
CDR3nt: TGTGCCAGCAGCTTAGACAGGACTAGCGGGAGCGAGACCCAGTACTTC
CDR3aa: CASSLDRTSGSETQYF

d_gene: TRBD1
j_gene: TRBJ1-2
abundance: NA
v_gene: TRBV27
CDR3nt: TGTGCCAGCAGCTCCCGGACAGGGGTTCCGACAAACTATGGCTACACCTTC
CDR3aa: CASSSRTGVPTNYGYTF

d_gene: NA
j_gene: TRBJ2-5
abundance: once
v_gene: TRBV5-1
CDR3nt: TGCGCCAGCAGCTTGTTCCCCCTGGCCGGGGGAGGAGAGACCCAGTACTTC
CDR3aa: CASSLFPLAGGGETQYF

d_gene: NA
j_gene: TRBJ1-3
abundance: once
v_gene: TRBV9
CDR3nt: TGTGCCAGCAGCCCCCGAGAGGGTAGCCTATATTTT
CDR3aa: CASSPREGSLYF

d_gene: NA
j_gene: TRBJ1-5
abundance: NA
v_gene: TRBV10-2
CDR3nt: TGCGCCAGCAGGAAGGACCAGCGGGCTCAGCCCCAGCATTTT
CDR3aa: CASRKDQRAQPQHF